This passage covers 13 T cell receptor beta chains from one sample sequenced in a study of cytomegalovirus exposure and HLA in healthy donors. PCR employed 60 Vbeta and 13 Jbeta primers. Only in-frame clones appear in the TCRdb table, and some are missing; sequencing was by immunoSEQ multiplex PCR. The sample shows 140,000 to 150,000 clones, roughly four fifths of them seen only once. Sequencing was carried out using PBMCs. Receptors originate from a male donor in good health and CMV-seronegative.

The rearrangement joins TRBV30 to TRBJ2-7; D remains ambiguous. V was pared by 0 bases and J by 3 bases, with 9 bases between. Germline lookup yields CDR1 GTSNPN and CDR2 SVGIG (reference sequence). CDR3 size: 13 residues. The CDR3: CAWSVGRYYEQYF. DNA for the CDR3: TGTGCCTGGAGTGTGGGCAGGTACTACGAGCAGTACTTC.

V is TRBV5-1 and J is TRBJ2-7, with 9 positions matching TRBD1. Germline V gives CDR1 SGHRS, CDR2 YFSETQ. CDR3 length: 13 amino acids. V lost 5 bases, J lost 3 bases, and 3 bases stayed unmatched. The CDR3 region is CASRQGANYEQYF. CDR3 DNA sequence: TGCGCCAGCAGACAGGGGGCGAACTACGAGCAGTACTTC.

V is TRBV30 and J is TRBJ2-3, with TRBD1 identical over 7 bases. Germline V gives CDR1 GTSNPN, CDR2 SVGIG (reference sequence). V shed 0 bases, J shed 0 bases, and the junction held 3 bases outside the gene matches. The CDR3 runs 15 residues. This chain's CDR3 is CAWSVGGLSTDTQYF. The CDR3 DNA reads TGTGCCTGGAGTGTAGGGGGCCTGAGCACAGATACGCAGTATTTT. The full variable domain, in which reference TRBV30 and TRBJ2-3 provide the parts outside the CDR3, is SQTIHQWPATLVQPVGSPLSLECTVEGTSNPNLYWYRQAAGRGLQLLFYSVGIGQISSEVPQNLSASRPQDRQFILSSKKLLLSDSGFYLCAWSVGGLSTDTQYFGPGTRLTVL.

The rearrangement links TRBV5-6 to TRBJ2-7; D ambiguous. Germline CDR1 SGHDT, CDR2 YYEEEE. Deletions cut 2 bases from V and 2 bases from J, with 11 bases between. There are 14 residues in the CDR3. CDR3 sequence: CASSLGGKPYEQYF. DNA for the CDR3: TGTGCCAGCAGCTTAGGCGGAAAACCCTACGAGCAGTACTTC.

This rearrangement joins TRBV5-4 to TRBJ2-5; 8 bases are shared with TRBD1. With 4 bases clipped from V and 4 bases from J, the junction kept 6 bases outside the gene matches. The germline gives CDR1 SGHNT, CDR2 YYREEE (reference sequence). This CDR3 contains 14 residues. This CDR3 is CASSLGQGGETQYF. CDR3 coding DNA: TGTGCCAGCAGCCTAGGACAGGGCGGAGAGACCCAGTACTTC.

This sequence joins TRBV25-1 and TRBJ1-2; a weak D match, TRBD1 (5 bases). Germline V gene lookup returns CDR1 MGHDK and CDR2 SYGVNS. The CDR3 is made up of 14 amino acids. The V end lost 1 base, the J end lost 8 bases, and 14 bases lay between the germline ends. The CDR3 DNA sequence: TGTGCCAGCAGTGAATCGGCAGGGATTGACGGCTACACCTTC. Encoded protein: CASSESAGIDGYTF.

The chain uses TRBV18 and TRBJ1-6; the match to TRBD1 covers 7 bases. The V gene end was trimmed by 4 bases and the J gene end by 5 bases; junction bases not matched to a gene: 2. Germline-derived CDR1 and CDR2 are KGHSH and LQKENI. The CDR3 length is 14 residues. The DNA of the CDR3 is TGTGCCAGCTCACGGGACAGAAATAATTCACCCCTCCACTTT. Amino acid sequence: CASSRDRNNSPLHF.

The rearrangement links TRBV4-1 to TRBJ2-7; TRBD1 aligns across 7 bases. Germline CDR1 MGHRA, CDR2 YSYEKL. The CDR3 runs 14 residues. The V segment lost 4 bases and the J segment 7 bases; nucleotides outside the gene matches: 10. The CDR3 loop is CASSPTGIGGEQYF. CDR3 coding DNA: TGCGCCAGCAGCCCGACAGGGATTGGTGGGGAGCAGTACTTC.

This clone was found once. The chain is built from TRBV4-1 and TRBJ2-7; 7 bases agree with TRBD1. Germline V gives CDR1 MGHRA, CDR2 YSYEKL. The junction had 4 bases not matched to a gene; V was cut back by 0 bases and J by 5 bases. The CDR3 runs to 14 residues. The CDR3 DNA follows: TGCGCCAGCAGCCAAGAACAGGGGCACGACGAGCAGTACTTC. This translates into CASSQEQGHDEQYF.

V is TRBV20-1 and J is TRBJ2-7, with D uncertain. This CDR3 region has 11 residues. Germline CDR1 is DFQATT and CDR2 is SNEGSKA (reference sequence). V was clipped by 2 bases and J by 1 base, with 3 bases between them. The CDR3 protein is CSARQSYEQYF. The CDR3 DNA sequence: TGCAGTGCTAGACAGTCCTACGAGCAGTACTTC.

V gene TRBV13 combines with J gene TRBJ2-3; tentatively, D is TRBD1 (6 bases). The CDR3 extends over 12 amino acids. Germline CDR1 reads PRHDT; CDR2 reads FYEKMQ (reference sequence). Trimming removed 9 bases from V and 4 bases from J, with 11 bases in between. The CDR3 reads CARTGRADTQYF. The CDR3 nucleotides are TGTGCCAGGACAGGCCGCGCAGATACGCAGTATTTT. The whole variable domain, filled in from reference TRBV13 and TRBJ2-3, reads AAGVIQSPRHLIKEKRETATLKCYPIPRHDTVYWYQQGPGQDPQFLISFYEKMQSDKGSIPDRFSAQQFSDYHSELNMSSLELGDSALYFCARTGRADTQYFGPGTRLTVL.

This clone was seen just once. The gene calls are TRBV6-6 and TRBJ2-2; 11 bases fit TRBD1. Germline V CDR1 and CDR2: MNHNY, SVGAGI (reference sequence). This CDR3 has 14 amino acids. The trim removed 7 bases at V and 4 bases at J, leaving 2 bases unmatched. DNA for the CDR3: TGTGCCAGCACCGGGACAGGGGGCACCGGGGAGCTGTTTTTT. This encodes CASTGTGGTGELFF.

The chain carries TRBV5-1 and TRBJ1-6; the match to TRBD1 covers 8 bases. Per the germline V gene, CDR1 is SGHRS and CDR2 is YFSETQ. This CDR3 is 16 amino acids long. The junction had 9 bases not matched to a gene; V was cut back by 4 bases and J by 6 bases. The CDR3 bases are TGCGCCAGCAGCGCCTACCGGGACAGGACTAATTCACCCCTCCACTTT. Translated, it gives CASSAYRDRTNSPLHF.